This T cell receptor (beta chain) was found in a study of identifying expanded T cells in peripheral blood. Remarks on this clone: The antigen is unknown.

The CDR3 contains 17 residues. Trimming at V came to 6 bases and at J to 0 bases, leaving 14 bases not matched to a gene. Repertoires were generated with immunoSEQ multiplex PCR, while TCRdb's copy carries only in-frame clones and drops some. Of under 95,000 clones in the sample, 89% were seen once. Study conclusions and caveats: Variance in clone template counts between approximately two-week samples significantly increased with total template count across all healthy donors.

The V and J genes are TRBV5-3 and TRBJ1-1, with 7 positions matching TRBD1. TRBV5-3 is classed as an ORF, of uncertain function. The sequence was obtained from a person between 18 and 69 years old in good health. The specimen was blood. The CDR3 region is CARMGHRDRGMNTEAFF. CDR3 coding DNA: TGTGCCAGAATGGGCCACCGGGACAGAGGAATGAACACTGAAGCTTTCTTT.